This T cell receptor beta chain appears in the sequencing data of a study of T-cell memory formation after mild COVID-19. This clonotype has just a few counts. The germline V gene encodes CDR1 SGHDT and CDR2 YYEEEE. V lost 2 bases, J lost 6 bases, and 11 bases lay in between. The CDR3 has 13 amino acids. Libraries for TCRalpha and TCRbeta carried sample barcodes and unique molecular identifiers via 5'RACE. One entry per CDR3 protein results from TCRdb running MiXCR on the 5' RACE reads. The sample carries some 200,000 distinct CDR3 sequences, around 9.1% recorded once. J is TRBJ1-2 and V is TRBV5-6; the D is unclear. The sequence was obtained from a young man who had mild COVID-19 (a few samples of this study predate the infection). Cell type and time point are not known. The sequenced sample was PBMCs or a T cell subset sorted from them (not recorded which). The CDR3 is CASSFSGRNGYTF. The CDR3 bases are TGTGCCAGCAGCTTCTCCGGGAGGAATGGCTACACCTTC.